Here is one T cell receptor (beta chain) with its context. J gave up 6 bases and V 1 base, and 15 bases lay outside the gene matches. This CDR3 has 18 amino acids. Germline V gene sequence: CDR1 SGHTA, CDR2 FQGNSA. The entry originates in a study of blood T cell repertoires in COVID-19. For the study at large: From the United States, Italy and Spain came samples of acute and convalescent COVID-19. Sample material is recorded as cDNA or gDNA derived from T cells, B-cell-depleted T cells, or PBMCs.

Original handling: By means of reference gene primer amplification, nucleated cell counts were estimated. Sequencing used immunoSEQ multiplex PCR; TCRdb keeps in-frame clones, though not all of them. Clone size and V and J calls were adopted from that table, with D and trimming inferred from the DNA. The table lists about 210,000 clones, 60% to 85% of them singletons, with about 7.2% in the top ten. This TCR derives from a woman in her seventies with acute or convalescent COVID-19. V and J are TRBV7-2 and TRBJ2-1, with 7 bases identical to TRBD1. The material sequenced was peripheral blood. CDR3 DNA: TGTGCCAGCAGCTTAGAGATGAAGGGGGCGGGCACACGCAATGAGCAGTTCTTC. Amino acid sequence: CASSLEMKGAGTRNEQFF.